The rows below give T cell receptor beta chains drawn from one sample of a study of ipilimumab plus nivolumab after autologous stem cell transplantation. Some clones are missing from TCRdb's copy, which holds only in-frame ones; the method was immunoSEQ multiplex PCR. This table has approximately 80,000 clones, 83% appearing once. The sample was PBMCs, taken in a trial of ipilimumab plus nivolumab as post-transplant consolidation. Receptors originate from a male donor with diffuse large B-cell lymphoma. The CDR3 runs from the conserved cysteine through the conserved F or W. Fields, in order: V gene, CDR3 protein.

v_gene: TRBV5-4
CDR3aa: CASSSITGLGDTQYF

v_gene: TRBV6-5
CDR3aa: CASSQQGAKAYGYTF

v_gene: TRBV13
CDR3aa: CASSPRRGPEAFF

v_gene: TRBV19
CDR3aa: CASSLQGGGQPQHF

v_gene: TRBV7-2
CDR3aa: CASSIGKHQPQHF

v_gene: TRBV10-3
CDR3aa: CAISEFGQNYEQYF

v_gene: TRBV7-9
CDR3aa: CASSLAGTSAKNIQYF

v_gene: TRBV4-1
CDR3aa: CASSHSNPGGTNYEQFF

v_gene: TRBV6-5
CDR3aa: CASSYSTEPRYEQYF

v_gene: TRBV7-2
CDR3aa: CASSSTVNTEAFF

v_gene: TRBV6-5
CDR3aa: CASSNQRVRNTEAFF

v_gene: TRBV14
CDR3aa: CASSPQLNPRGKQFF

v_gene: TRBV30
CDR3aa: CAWSVDGAYEQYF

v_gene: TRBV6-1
CDR3aa: CASSEVAYEQYF

v_gene: TRBV19
CDR3aa: CATKGQGYEKLFF

v_gene: TRBV7-8
CDR3aa: CASTVGTVNTEAFF

v_gene: TRBV19
CDR3aa: CASSTRNLGRGVRGYTF

v_gene: TRBV21-1
CDR3aa: CASSSPTGIYGYTF

v_gene: TRBV10-3
CDR3aa: CAVRGTLEETQYF

v_gene: TRBV11-2
CDR3aa: CASSLVSGQLNSPLHF

v_gene: TRBV5-1
CDR3aa: CASKGVGSYSNNYGYTF

v_gene: TRBV18
CDR3aa: CASSLRGYGYTF

v_gene: TRBV9
CDR3aa: CASTSGGGGTDTQYF

v_gene: TRBV19
CDR3aa: CASSLWTSGAVKNIQYF

v_gene: TRBV2
CDR3aa: CASSANRDGEAFF

v_gene: TRBV19
CDR3aa: CASKFTGTGDNEQFF

v_gene: TRBV28
CDR3aa: CASSLNRVRSPLHF

v_gene: TRBV6-5
CDR3aa: CASSSGDRGYTF

v_gene: TRBV30
CDR3aa: CAWSVGSDRNYGYTF

v_gene: TRBV10-2
CDR3aa: CASSESLGASTDTQYF

v_gene: TRBV5-1
CDR3aa: CASARTENYGYTF

v_gene: TRBV12-5
CDR3aa: CASGLVWGAKNIQYF

v_gene: TRBV5-4
CDR3aa: CASSSKGQETQYF

v_gene: TRBV19
CDR3aa: CASSPLTAYNEQFF

v_gene: TRBV6-5
CDR3aa: CASSYSTAKNGYTF

v_gene: TRBV7-2
CDR3aa: CASTPDRYSGNTIYF

v_gene: TRBV7-2
CDR3aa: CASSFLSSGRGETQYF

v_gene: TRBV2
CDR3aa: CASGLSPQETQYF

v_gene: TRBV2
CDR3aa: CASRTSGAGDTQYF

v_gene: TRBV13
CDR3aa: CASSRAGTGDSGNTIYF

v_gene: TRBV6-5
CDR3aa: CASSYSSSMDTEAFF

v_gene: TRBV9
CDR3aa: CASSAYSGATGELFF

v_gene: TRBV4-3
CDR3aa: CASSQEVWGTQYF

v_gene: TRBV19
CDR3aa: CATQGAASGNTIYF

v_gene: TRBV18
CDR3aa: CASSPPGTDTQYF

v_gene: TRBV7-9
CDR3aa: CASSIVGDTQYF

v_gene: TRBV2
CDR3aa: CASSETRGETQYF

v_gene: TRBV7-2
CDR3aa: CASQVAGGPDTQYF

v_gene: TRBV7-2
CDR3aa: CASSLRPGGNYGYTF

v_gene: TRBV6-5
CDR3aa: CAISEPGLADEQYF

v_gene: TRBV6-1
CDR3aa: CASTPTGPPPQHF

v_gene: TRBV7-2
CDR3aa: CASSLDRSPYNEQFF

v_gene: TRBV6-4
CDR3aa: CASRLTGDNTEAFF

v_gene: TRBV6-1
CDR3aa: CASSRKPADHNEQFF

v_gene: TRBV6-4
CDR3aa: CASKQDYSYNEQFF

v_gene: TRBV9
CDR3aa: CASSLRTSGGIYTDTQYF

v_gene: TRBV5-4
CDR3aa: CASSEDRGNSPLHF

v_gene: TRBV5-1
CDR3aa: CASSSGQGTDTQYF

v_gene: TRBV5-1
CDR3aa: CASSSGNSPLHF

v_gene: TRBV5-1
CDR3aa: CASSLEPGSYNEQFF